This T cell receptor (beta chain) was recorded in a study of blood T cell repertoires in COVID-19. Study-wide background: The analysed material was cDNA or gDNA that came from T cells, B-cell-depleted T cells, or PBMCs.

In the original analysis: It was from reference gene primer amplification that nucleated cell counts were estimated. The method was immunoSEQ multiplex PCR; TCRdb's version includes in-frame clones alone and lacks a portion of them. V and J calls and clone size come straight from that table; D and trimming were deduced from the DNA. This table holds 160,000 or so clones, over 80% found once. Germline assignment: CDR1 MNHEY and CDR2 SVGAGI. The CDR3 is 13 residues long. The germline V and J ends were trimmed by 2 bases and 5 bases, with 9 bases remaining between them. The sequence derives from a woman aged 55-69 years who had recovered from COVID-19. The specimen was peripheral blood. The rearrangement uses TRBV6-5 and TRBJ1-1, with D possibly matching TRBD1 (6 bases). In DNA, the CDR3 is TGTGCCAGCAGTTACGTTGGACAGACTGAAGCTTTCTTT. Translating gives CASSYVGQTEAFF.